This T cell receptor (beta chain) was sequenced during a study of blood T cells in healthy people across ages. The study, taken as a whole, reports: Long-lived donors exceeded aged donors in naive CD4+ cells and diversity.

A second about 7 to 12 cycle PCR used barcoded and J-beta primers. In TCRdb, the 5' RACE reads were re-called with MiXCR into one record per CDR3 protein. The sample carries more than 650,000 distinct CDR3 sequences, over 20% recorded once. This clonotype has just a few counts. What it binds is unknown. The sequenced material came from blood. The receptor comes from a man in his 70s in good health.

CDR3: CSARQLNTEAFF. CDR3 in DNA: TGCAGTGCGAGACAGCTGAACACTGAAGCTTTCTTT. The chain combines TRBV20-1 with TRBJ1-1; D is possibly TRBD1 (5 bases). Germline V lookup: CDR1 DFQATT, CDR2 SNEGSKA (reference sequence). CDR3 length: 12 residues. The V end was cut by 6 bases, the J end by 0 bases, with 8 bases between.